This TCR beta chain comes out of a study of beta chain features in type 1 diabetes. Findings and caveats of the study: Among patients with Type 1 diabetes, TCRB CDR3s were moderately but significantly shorter in every one of the four CD4+ subsets.

Investigators reverse transcribed all isolated RNA, so they sequenced expressed TCRB transcripts. Generated by immunoSEQ multiplex PCR, the TCRdb table keeps only in-frame clones and is missing some. The data show 300,000 to 450,000 clones, roughly 12% seen once. Germline V gene data show CDR1 as LGHNT and CDR2 as FRNRAP. This CDR3 is 14 amino acids long. Trimming removed 1 base at V and 3 bases at J, with 6 bases between. Worth noting for this clone: Antigen specificity is unknown.

What was sequenced was naive CD4+ T cells from blood. The receptor comes from a man between 18 and 35 years old in good health. The chain carries TRBV12-5 and TRBJ2-2; D possibly corresponds to TRBD1 (5 bases). CDR3 sequence reads: CASGLGQYTGELFF. CDR3 nucleotide sequence: TGTGCTAGTGGTTTGGGACAGTACACCGGGGAGCTGTTTTTT.